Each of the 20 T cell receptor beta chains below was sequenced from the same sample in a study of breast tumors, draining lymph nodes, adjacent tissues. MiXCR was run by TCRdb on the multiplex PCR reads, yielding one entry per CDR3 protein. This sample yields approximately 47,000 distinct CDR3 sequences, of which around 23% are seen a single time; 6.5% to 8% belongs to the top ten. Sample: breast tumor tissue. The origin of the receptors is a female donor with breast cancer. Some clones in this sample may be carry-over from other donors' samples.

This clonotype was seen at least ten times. Here the CDR3 DNA reads TGTGCCAGTAGTACTCGACTGAACTCTGGAAACACCATATATTTT. Translated: CASSTRLNSGNTIYF. The V call is TRBV19, the J call TRBJ1-3, with D uncertain. CDR3 length equals 15 residues. The germline V and J ends were trimmed by 4 bases and 0 bases, with 10 bases remaining between them. Looked up from germline, CDR1 is LNHDA and CDR2 is SQIVND (reference sequence).

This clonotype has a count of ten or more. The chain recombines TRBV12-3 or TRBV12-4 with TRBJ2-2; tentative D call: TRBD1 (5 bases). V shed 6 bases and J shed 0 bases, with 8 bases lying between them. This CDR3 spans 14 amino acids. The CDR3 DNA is TGTGCCAGCAGCAGGACACCGAACACCGGGGAGCTGTTTTTT. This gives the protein CASSRTPNTGELFF.

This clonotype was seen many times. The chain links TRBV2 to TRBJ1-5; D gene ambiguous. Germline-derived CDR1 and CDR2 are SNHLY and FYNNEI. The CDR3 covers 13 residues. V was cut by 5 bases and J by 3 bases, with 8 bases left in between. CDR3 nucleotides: TGTGCCAGCAGTAAAGGGAACAATCAGCCCCAGCATTTT. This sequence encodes CASSKGNNQPQHF.

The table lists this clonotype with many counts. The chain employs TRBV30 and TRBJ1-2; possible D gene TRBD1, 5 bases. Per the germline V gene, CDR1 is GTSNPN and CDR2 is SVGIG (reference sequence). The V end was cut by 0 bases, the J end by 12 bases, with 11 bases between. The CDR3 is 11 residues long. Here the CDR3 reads CAWSVGGRHTF. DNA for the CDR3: TGTGCCTGGAGTGTCGGGGGGAGACACACCTTC.

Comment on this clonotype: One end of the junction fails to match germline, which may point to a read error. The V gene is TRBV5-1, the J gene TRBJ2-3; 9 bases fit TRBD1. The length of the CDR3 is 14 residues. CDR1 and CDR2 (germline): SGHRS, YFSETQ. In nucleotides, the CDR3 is TGCGCCGGCAGCTTGAGGACAGGGGAGGATACGCAGTATTTT. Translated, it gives CAGSLRTGEDTQYF.

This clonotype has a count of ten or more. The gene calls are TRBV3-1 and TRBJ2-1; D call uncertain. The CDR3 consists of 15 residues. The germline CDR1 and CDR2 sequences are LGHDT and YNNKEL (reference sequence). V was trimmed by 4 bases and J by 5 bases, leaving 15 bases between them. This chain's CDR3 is CASSPTTRINNEQFF. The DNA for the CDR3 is TGTGCCAGCAGCCCAACTACCAGGATCAACAATGAGCAGTTCTTC.

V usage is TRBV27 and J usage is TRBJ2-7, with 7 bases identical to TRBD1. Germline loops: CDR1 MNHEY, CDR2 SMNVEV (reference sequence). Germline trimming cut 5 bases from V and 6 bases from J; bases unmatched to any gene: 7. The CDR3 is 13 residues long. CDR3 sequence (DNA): TGTGCCAGCAGTCCCGACAGGGTAGGCGAGCAGTACTTC. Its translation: CASSPDRVGEQYF.

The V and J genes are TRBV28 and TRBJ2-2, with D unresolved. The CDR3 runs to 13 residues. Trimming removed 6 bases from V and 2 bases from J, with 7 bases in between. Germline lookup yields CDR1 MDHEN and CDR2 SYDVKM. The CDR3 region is CASRTQNTGELFF. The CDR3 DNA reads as TGTGCCAGCAGGACCCAAAACACCGGGGAGCTGTTTTTT.

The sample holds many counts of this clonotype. CDR3 sequence (DNA): TGTGCCAGCAGCGTAGATCAGGGTCCCTACAATGAGCAGTTCTTC. Its translation: CASSVDQGPYNEQFF. The chain uses TRBV9 and TRBJ2-1; D perhaps matches TRBD1 (5 bases). The CDR3 runs 15 residues. Germline V gene lookup returns CDR1 SGDLS and CDR2 YYNGEE. V lost 0 bases and J 2 bases, leaving 9 bases between the germline ends.

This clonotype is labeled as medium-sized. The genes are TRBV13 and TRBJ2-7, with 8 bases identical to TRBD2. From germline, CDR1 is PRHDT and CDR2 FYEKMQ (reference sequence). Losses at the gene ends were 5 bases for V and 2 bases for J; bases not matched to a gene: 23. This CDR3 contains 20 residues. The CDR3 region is CASSRTSFRRLAGETYEQYF. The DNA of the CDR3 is TGTGCCAGCAGCCGGACTAGCTTTCGTCGTCTGGCTGGGGAGACCTACGAGCAGTACTTC.

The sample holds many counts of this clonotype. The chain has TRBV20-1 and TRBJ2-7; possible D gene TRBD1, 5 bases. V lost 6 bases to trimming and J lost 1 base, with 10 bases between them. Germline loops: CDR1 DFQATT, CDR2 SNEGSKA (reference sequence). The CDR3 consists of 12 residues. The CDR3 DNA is TGCAGTGCCGAAGGGGCGTCCTACGAGCAGTACTTC. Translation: CSAEGASYEQYF.

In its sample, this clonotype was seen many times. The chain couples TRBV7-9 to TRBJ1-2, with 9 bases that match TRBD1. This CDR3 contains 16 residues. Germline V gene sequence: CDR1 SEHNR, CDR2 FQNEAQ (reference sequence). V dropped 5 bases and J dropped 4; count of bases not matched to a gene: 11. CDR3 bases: TGTGCCAGCAGCGCCCGGTCGGGACAGGGTATCTATGGCTACACCTTC. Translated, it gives CASSARSGQGIYGYTF.

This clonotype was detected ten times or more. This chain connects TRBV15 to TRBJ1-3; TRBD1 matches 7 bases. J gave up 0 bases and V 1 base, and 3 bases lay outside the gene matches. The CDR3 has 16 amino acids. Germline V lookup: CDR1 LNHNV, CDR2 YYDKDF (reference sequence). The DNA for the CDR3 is TGTGCCACCAGCAGAGGGGACAGTAGCTCTGGAAACACCATATATTTT. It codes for CATSRGDSSSGNTIYF.

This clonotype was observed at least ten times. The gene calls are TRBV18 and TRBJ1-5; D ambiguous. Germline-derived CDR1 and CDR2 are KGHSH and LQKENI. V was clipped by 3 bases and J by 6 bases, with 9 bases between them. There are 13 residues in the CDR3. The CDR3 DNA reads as TGTGCCAGCTCACCGGGAGGAGGTCAGCCCCAGCATTTT. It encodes CASSPGGGQPQHF.

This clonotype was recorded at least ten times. The CDR3 sequence is CASSYNTGLIYNSPLHF. The CDR3 DNA sequence: TGTGCCAGCAGTTATAACACGGGGCTCATCTATAATTCACCCCTCCACTTT. J is TRBJ1-6 and V is TRBV5-5; maybe TRBD1 (5 bases). The CDR3 consists of 17 residues. The germline gives CDR1 SGHKS, CDR2 YYEKEE (reference sequence). The V and J ends lost 5 bases and 3 bases respectively, with 18 bases between them.

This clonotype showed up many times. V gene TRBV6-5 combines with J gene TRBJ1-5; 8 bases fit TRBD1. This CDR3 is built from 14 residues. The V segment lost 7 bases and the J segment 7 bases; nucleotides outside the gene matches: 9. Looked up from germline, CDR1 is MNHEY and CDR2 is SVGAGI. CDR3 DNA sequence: TGTGCCAGCAACTCAGGGGGCGCAGGGCAGCCCCAGCATTTT. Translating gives CASNSGGAGQPQHF.

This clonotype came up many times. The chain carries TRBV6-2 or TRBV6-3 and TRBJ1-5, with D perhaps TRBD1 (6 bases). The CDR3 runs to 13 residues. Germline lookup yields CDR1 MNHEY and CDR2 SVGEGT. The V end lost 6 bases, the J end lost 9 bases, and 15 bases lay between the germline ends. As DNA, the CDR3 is TGTGCCAGCAGAGAGGACAGTCGCGGGCCCCAGCATTTT. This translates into CASREDSRGPQHF.

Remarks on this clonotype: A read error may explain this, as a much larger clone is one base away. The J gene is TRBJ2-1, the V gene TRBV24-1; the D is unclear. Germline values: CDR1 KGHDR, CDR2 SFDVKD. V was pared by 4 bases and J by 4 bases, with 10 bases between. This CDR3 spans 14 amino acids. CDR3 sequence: CATSDPDGYNEQFF. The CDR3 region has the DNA TGTGCCACCAGTGACCCGGACGGGTACAATGAGCAGTTCTTC.

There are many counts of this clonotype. The DNA for the CDR3 is TGTGCCAGCAGCCTCCTACTGGTGGGGGATGGAAACACCATATATTTT. This gives the protein CASSLLLVGDGNTIYF. The V and J genes are TRBV4-2 and TRBJ1-3; TRBD1 might be the D (5 bases). Trimming pared 4 bases from V and 3 bases from J, leaving 16 bases between. Germline loops: CDR1 LGHNA, CDR2 YNFKEQ. The CDR3 consists of 16 residues.

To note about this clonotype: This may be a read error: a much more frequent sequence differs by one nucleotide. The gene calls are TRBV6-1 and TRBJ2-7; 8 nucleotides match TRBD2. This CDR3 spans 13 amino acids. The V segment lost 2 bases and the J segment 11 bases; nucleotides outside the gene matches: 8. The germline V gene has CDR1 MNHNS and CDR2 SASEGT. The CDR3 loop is CASSEWNAGGKYF. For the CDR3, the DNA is TGTGCCAGCAGTGAATGGAATGCGGGGGGCAAGTACTTC.